This T cell receptor (beta chain) stems from a study of T cell changes during pregnancy in multiple sclerosis. The CDR3 runs 18 residues. The V gene's germline CDR1 is MDHEN and CDR2 SYDVKM. J was trimmed by 0 bases and V by 6 bases; bases with no gene match: 9. TCRdb's copy holds only in-frame clones and misses some; the assay was immunoSEQ multiplex PCR. The sample lists around 41,000 clones, 85% to 95% occurring once. V gene TRBV28 combines with J gene TRBJ1-5; 12 bases are a match to TRBD1. The specimen comprised CD4+ T cells from peripheral blood mononuclear cells, sampled in the third trimester of pregnancy. The source of this sequence is a female donor in good health, enrolled as a control in a pregnancy study. The CDR3: CASRRDRGRPFSNQPQHF. The CDR3 nucleotides read TGTGCCAGCAGAAGGGACAGGGGGCGTCCCTTTAGCAATCAGCCCCAGCATTTT.